The 7 T cell receptor beta chains in this list originate from one sample, sequenced in a study of memory CD4+ T cells and cytomegalovirus serostatus. The sort gate was single viable CD3+CD4+CD8-CD45RO+ cells for memory CD4+ T cells. TCRdb keeps only in-frame clones here, not all; method: immunoSEQ multiplex PCR. The sample holds about 50,000 clones, 82% seen once. The specimen was memory CD4+ T cells from blood. The receptors originated from an adult in good health and CMV-seronegative.

CDR3 sequence: CASSGPISSYEQYF. The CDR3 nucleotides read TGTGCCAGCAGCGGTCCTATATCCTCCTACGAGCAGTACTTC. The chain carries TRBV2 and TRBJ2-7, with D unresolved. V was trimmed by 6 bases and J by 0 bases, leaving 12 bases between them. CDR3 length equals 14 residues. In germline, CDR1 is SNHLY, CDR2 FYNNEI.

The gene calls are TRBV6-5 and TRBJ2-6; D not resolved. Germline CDR1 is MNHEY and CDR2 is SVGAGI. The CDR3 has 11 amino acids. V was cut by 8 bases and J by 1 base, with 0 bases left in between. The CDR3 is CASSGANVLTF. The CDR3 DNA reads TGTGCCAGCTCTGGGGCCAACGTCCTGACTTTC.

This chain connects TRBV7-6 to TRBJ1-3; D gene ambiguous. This CDR3 has 18 amino acids. Deletions cut 4 bases from V and 0 bases from J, with 19 bases between. Germline V gives CDR1 SGHVS, CDR2 FNYEAQ. Here the CDR3 DNA reads TGTGCCAGCAGCTCATTTACCCCCCGGGCAATCTCTGGAAACACCATATATTTT. Amino acids: CASSSFTPRAISGNTIYF.

The chain carries TRBV7-2 and TRBJ1-2; possible D gene TRBD1, 6 bases. The CDR3 contains 13 residues. Trimming left V 4 bases short and J 3 bases short, with 9 bases between. CDR1 and CDR2 (germline): SGHTA, FQGNSA. DNA for the CDR3: TGTGCCAGCAGCTCACGACAGGACTATGGCTACACCTTC. This encodes CASSSRQDYGYTF.

The CDR3 coding sequence is TGTGCCAGCAGCTTTAATCGGGACGGCTCCTACGAGCAGTACTTC. The encoded protein is CASSFNRDGSYEQYF. V usage is TRBV11-2 and J usage is TRBJ2-7; D assignment may be TRBD1 or TRBD2 (5 bases each). Germline loops: CDR1 SGHAT, CDR2 FQNNGV. The CDR3 consists of 15 residues. Trimming took off 3 bases at V and 0 bases at J, with 12 bases between the two ends.

The V call is TRBV4-1, the J call TRBJ2-6; no clear D gene. There are 19 residues in the CDR3. Trimming removed 4 bases at V and 0 bases at J, with 19 bases between. Germline values: CDR1 MGHRA, CDR2 YSYEKL. CDR3 nucleotide sequence: TGCGCCAGCAGCCCAAAAGATGGGGATAACCACTCTGGGGCCAACGTCCTGACTTTC. Its translation is CASSPKDGDNHSGANVLTF.

The chain couples TRBV7-6 to TRBJ1-1; D gene unclear. V was trimmed by 2 bases and J by 1 base, leaving 5 bases between them. Per the germline V gene, CDR1 is SGHVS and CDR2 is FNYEAQ. The CDR3 sequence is 13 residues long. The CDR3 region is CASSLNGNTEAFF. DNA of the CDR3: TGTGCCAGCAGCTTAAACGGGAACACTGAAGCTTTCTTT.